The present T cell receptor beta chain was sequenced within a study of human T cells and chemical hapten exposure. Study at large: 0.01% DPC was applied to the upper back in patch tests, which were read at 6 days. Small volume differences among pooled libraries mainly caused per-sample TCR yield variation.

Separate cDNA molecules received unique molecular identifiers, which the library attached to them. TCRdb passed the RACE reads through MiXCR, listing each CDR3 protein once. This table holds more than 150,000 distinct CDR3 sequences, roughly 14% found once. Time point denoted: patch test 1, 2 weeks after DPC sensitization. The treatment was: therapeutic diphenylcyclopropenone sensitization with weekly scalp DPC. Blood draws preceded each patch test application. Per germline, CDR1 SNHLY and CDR2 FYNNEI. The CDR3 sequence is 12 residues long. V was cut by 8 bases and J by 4 bases, with 11 bases left in between.

The chain recombines TRBV2 with TRBJ2-5; D not resolved. The receptor was isolated from a woman younger than 45 with alopecia areata. Some clones in this sample may be carry-over from other donors' samples. This specimen was whole blood, taken in connection with sensitization to the hapten diphenylcyclopropenone (DPC). CDR3 in DNA: TGTGCCAGCTTGGTGGGCGGAGAGACCCAGTACTTC. Protein product: CASLVGGETQYF.